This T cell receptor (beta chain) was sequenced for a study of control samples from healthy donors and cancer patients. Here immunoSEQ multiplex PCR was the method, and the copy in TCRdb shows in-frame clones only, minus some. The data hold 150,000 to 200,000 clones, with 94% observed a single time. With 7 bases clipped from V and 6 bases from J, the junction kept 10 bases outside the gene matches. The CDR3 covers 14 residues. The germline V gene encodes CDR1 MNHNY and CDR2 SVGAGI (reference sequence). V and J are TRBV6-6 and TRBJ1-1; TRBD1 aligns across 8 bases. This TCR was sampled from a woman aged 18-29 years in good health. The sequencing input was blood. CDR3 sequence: CASTPGQGRAEAFF. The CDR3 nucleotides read TGTGCCAGCACCCCCGGACAGGGAAGGGCTGAAGCTTTCTTT.